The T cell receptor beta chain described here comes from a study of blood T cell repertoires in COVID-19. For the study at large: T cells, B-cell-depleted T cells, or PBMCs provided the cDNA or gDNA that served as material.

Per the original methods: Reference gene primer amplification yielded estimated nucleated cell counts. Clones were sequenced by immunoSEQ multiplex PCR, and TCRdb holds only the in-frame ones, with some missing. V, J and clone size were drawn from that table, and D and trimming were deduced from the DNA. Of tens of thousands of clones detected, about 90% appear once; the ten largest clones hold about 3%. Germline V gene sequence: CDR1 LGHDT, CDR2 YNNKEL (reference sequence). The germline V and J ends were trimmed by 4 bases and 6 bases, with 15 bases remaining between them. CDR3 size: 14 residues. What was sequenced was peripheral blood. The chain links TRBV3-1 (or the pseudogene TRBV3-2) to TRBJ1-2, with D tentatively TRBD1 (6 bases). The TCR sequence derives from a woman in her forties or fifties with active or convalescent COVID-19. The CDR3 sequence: CASSLNRGGHGYTF. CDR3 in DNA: TGTGCCAGCAGCCTCAATCGGGGGGGCCATGGCTACACCTTC.